Listed below are T cell receptor beta chains from one sample, sequenced in a study of blood T cell repertoires in COVID-19. Produced via immunoSEQ multiplex PCR; TCRdb's table is partial and in-frame only. Here the sample spans some 430,000 clones, less than 95% being singletons. The sequencing sample was made of PBMCs or T cells enriched from blood (not recorded which). All receptors derive from a man aged 18 to 35 who had recovered from COVID-19. The CDR3 runs from the conserved cysteine through the conserved F or W. The D gene is left open where the match is weak. The size field is filled for only some rows; it gives once, few, many or a size class.

NA,TRBJ1-1,once,TRBV29-1,CSVEVRAGWTEAFF,TGCAGCGTTGAAGTCCGTGCAGGTTGGACTGAAGCTTTCTTT
NA,TRBJ2-7,NA,TRBV11-2,CASSLDLDISYEQYF,TGTGCCAGCAGCTTAGATCTGGACATCTCCTACGAGCAGTACTTC
TRBD2,TRBJ2-1,NA,TRBV6-5,CAGAGGPVDEQFF,TGTGCCGGAGCGGGGGGGCCCGTTGATGAGCAGTTCTTC
NA,TRBJ2-3,NA,TRBV18,CASSPTSTDTQYF,TGTGCCAGCTCACCGACTAGCACAGATACGCAGTATTTT
TRBD2,TRBJ2-3,NA,TRBV30,CAWSVSSGSFPDTQYF,TGTGCCTGGAGTGTGTCTAGCGGGAGTTTCCCAGATACGCAGTATTTT
NA,TRBJ2-3,NA,TRBV19,CASSRPGVVDTQYF,TGTGCCAGTAGCCGACCGGGAGTGGTAGATACGCAGTATTTT
NA,TRBJ1-6,NA,TRBV7-6,CASSLLLVGGESPLHF,TGTGCCAGCAGCTTATTGCTGGTAGGGGGAGAGTCACCCCTCCACTTT
NA,TRBJ1-2,NA,TRBV30,CAGGKRSAAYGYTF,TGTGCCGGAGGAAAACGGAGCGCAGCTTATGGCTACACCTTC
NA,TRBJ1-6,NA,TRBV10-2,CASSQGASSYNSPLHF,TGCGCCAGCAGTCAAGGGGCCAGCTCCTATAATTCACCCCTCCACTTT
NA,TRBJ1-5,NA,TRBV19,CASSTGVNQPQHF,TGTGCCAGTAGTACGGGGGTAAATCAGCCCCAGCATTTT
NA,TRBJ2-1,NA,TRBV7-9,CAIWGRNPDYNEQFF,TGTGCCATCTGGGGCAGAAACCCCGATTACAATGAGCAGTTCTTC
TRBD2,TRBJ2-7,NA,TRBV18,CASSPIHVGGEYEQYF,TGTGCCAGCTCACCCATCCATGTGGGGGGGGAATACGAGCAGTACTTC
TRBD1,TRBJ2-7,few,TRBV4-1,CASSKGTGGEQYF,TGCGCCAGCAGCAAAGGGACAGGGGGCGAGCAGTACTTC
NA,TRBJ1-2,NA,TRBV2,CASSVSGSYGYTF,TGTGCCAGCAGTGTAAGCGGCAGCTATGGCTACACCTTC
NA,TRBJ1-5,NA,TRBV28,CATDAYSNQPQHF,TGTGCCACCGATGCCTATAGCAATCAGCCCCAGCATTTT
NA,TRBJ1-1,few,TRBV3-1/TRBV3-2,CATKAGVFTEAFF,TGTGCCACTAAGGCGGGGGTTTTCACTGAAGCTTTCTTT
TRBD1,TRBJ1-6,NA,TRBV7-3,CASSLGQGARSPLHF,TGTGCCAGCAGCCTTGGACAGGGGGCACGATCACCCCTCCACTTT
NA,TRBJ1-1,NA,TRBV11-3,CASSLGGPNTEAFF,TGTGCCAGCAGCTTAGGCGGCCCAAACACTGAAGCTTTCTTT
TRBD1,TRBJ1-2,NA,TRBV5-6,CASSSSGGDGYTF,TGTGCCAGCAGCTCCTCAGGGGGCGATGGCTACACCTTC
NA,TRBJ2-6,NA,TRBV5-1,CASSFGGKSSASSGANVLTF,TGCGCCAGCAGCTTTGGGGGGAAGAGCTCCGCTTCTAGTGGGGCCAACGTCCTGACTTTC
NA,TRBJ1-2,NA,TRBV13,CASSPGSEPF,TGTGCCAGCAGCCCCGGGTCGGAGCCGTTC
NA,TRBJ1-6,NA,TRBV11-2,CASSLTPGEGLRPPLHF,TGTGCCAGCAGCTTAACTCCCGGAGAAGGACTCCGTCCACCCCTCCACTTT
NA,TRBJ1-2,NA,TRBV24-1,CATSVGGVGGYTF,TGTGCCACCAGTGTCGGGGGAGTAGGAGGCTACACCTTC
NA,TRBJ1-4,NA,TRBV5-1,CASSLSPDEKLFF,TGCGCCAGCAGCTTGTCTCCGGATGAAAAACTGTTTTTT
NA,TRBJ2-2,NA,TRBV30,CAWSRSSTGELFF,TGTGCCTGGAGTCGGAGTAGCACCGGGGAGCTGTTTTTT
NA,TRBJ1-1,NA,TRBV13,CASSFGGVNTEAFF,TGTGCCAGCAGCTTCGGAGGGGTGAACACTGAAGCTTTCTTT
TRBD1,TRBJ2-7,few,TRBV11-2,CASSSPTGSMHEQYF,TGTGCCAGCAGCTCCCCGACAGGGTCGATGCACGAGCAGTACTTC
NA,TRBJ1-3,NA,TRBV14,CASSQPGLSGNTIYF,TGTGCCAGCAGCCAACCAGGGTTATCTGGAAACACCATATATTTT
NA,TRBJ1-2,NA,TRBV30,CAWTGENYGYTF,TGTGCCTGGACGGGTGAGAACTATGGCTACACCTTC
TRBD1,TRBJ1-2,NA,TRBV3-1/TRBV3-2,CASSQRQGVRGYTF,TGTGCCAGCAGCCAGAGACAGGGGGTGCGTGGCTACACCTTC
NA,TRBJ1-3,NA,TRBV14,CASSHSGNTIYF,TGTGCCAGCTCCCACTCTGGAAACACCATATATTTT
TRBD1,TRBJ2-7,NA,TRBV5-4,CASSLDRAGEQYF,TGTGCCAGCAGCCTGGACAGGGCTGGGGAGCAGTACTTC
NA,TRBJ2-7,few,TRBV6-6,CASSRSSSVGPLSEQYF,TGTGCCAGCAGTCGGTCTTCTAGCGTCGGACCCCTCTCCGAGCAGTACTTC
TRBD1,TRBJ1-4,NA,TRBV28,CASSIRGRKGEKLFF,TGTGCCAGCAGTATCAGGGGGCGAAAGGGAGAAAAACTGTTTTTT
NA,TRBJ2-7,NA,TRBV12-2,CASRSHSGNIGEQYF,TGTGCAAGTCGCTCCCATAGCGGGAACATCGGCGAGCAGTACTTC
NA,TRBJ1-1,NA,TRBV6-5,CASSYSEGPGTEAFF,TGTGCCAGCAGTTACTCCGAGGGCCCAGGCACTGAAGCTTTCTTT
NA,TRBJ1-4,NA,TRBV19,CASSIDPRAPNEKLFF,TGTGCCAGTAGTATAGATCCGAGGGCCCCTAATGAAAAACTGTTTTTT
NA,TRBJ2-3,NA,TRBV7-3,CASSLLGSTDTQYF,TGTGCCAGCAGCTTACTAGGTAGCACAGATACGCAGTATTTT
NA,TRBJ1-6,NA,TRBV28,CASSFWGSLTSLHF,TGTGCCAGCAGTTTCTGGGGCAGTTTAACATCCCTCCACTTT
TRBD1,TRBJ1-2,NA,TRBV28,CASSLGGQGSTNYGYTF,TGTGCCAGCAGTTTAGGGGGACAGGGAAGTACTAACTATGGCTACACCTTC